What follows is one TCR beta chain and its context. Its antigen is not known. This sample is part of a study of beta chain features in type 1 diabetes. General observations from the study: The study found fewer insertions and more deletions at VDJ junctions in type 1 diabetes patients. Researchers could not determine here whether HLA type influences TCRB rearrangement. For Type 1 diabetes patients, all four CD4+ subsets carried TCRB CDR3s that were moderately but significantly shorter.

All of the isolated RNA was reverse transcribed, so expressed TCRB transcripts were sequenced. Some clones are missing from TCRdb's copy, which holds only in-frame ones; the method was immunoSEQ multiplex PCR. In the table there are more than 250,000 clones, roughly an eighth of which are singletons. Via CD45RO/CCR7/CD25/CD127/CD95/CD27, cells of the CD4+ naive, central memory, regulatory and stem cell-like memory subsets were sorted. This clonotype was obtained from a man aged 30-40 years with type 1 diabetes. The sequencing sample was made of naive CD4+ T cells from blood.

The CDR3 loop is CASSPGGGHTEAFF. Here the CDR3 DNA reads TGTGCCAGCTCACCTGGGGGGGGACACACTGAAGCTTTCTTT. The V gene is TRBV18, the J gene TRBJ1-1; D possibly corresponds to TRBD1 (5 bases). The CDR3 loop spans 14 amino acids. CDR1 is KGHSH, CDR2 LQKENI, per germline. Trimming stripped 3 bases from V and 3 bases from J, with 11 bases between.